This is a list of T cell receptor beta chains from one sample in a study of vaccination and CD4 T cells after COVID-19. What these receptors recognize is not known. From the PCR reads, TCRdb called clonotypes with MiXCR, one entry per CDR3 protein. This table has 20,000 or so distinct CDR3 sequences, about a third appearing once. The sequencing here drew on CD4+ T cells from blood, cultured in vitro, taken about 7 months after SARS-CoV-2 vaccination. The origin of the receptors is a human donor who had recovered from COVID-19. Each CDR3 is given with its conserved first and last residue. Fields, in order: V gene, clone size, J gene, D gene, CDR3 protein, CDR3 DNA. The D gene is left open where the match is weak. A row's size may be missing; if present it is once, few, many or a size class.

v_gene: TRBV28
abundance: NA
j_gene: TRBJ1-2
d_gene: TRBD1
CDR3aa: CASSSFKTGGYGYTF
CDR3nt: TGTGCCAGCAGTTCATTTAAGACAGGGGGCTATGGCTACACCTTC

v_gene: TRBV7-9
abundance: few
j_gene: TRBJ2-7
d_gene: NA
CDR3aa: CASSFSGYEQYF
CDR3nt: TGTGCCAGCAGCTTCTCCGGCTACGAGCAGTACTTC

v_gene: TRBV28
abundance: NA
j_gene: TRBJ1-5
d_gene: NA
CDR3aa: CASFLGVNQPQHF
CDR3nt: TGTGCCAGCTTCCTGGGAGTGAATCAGCCCCAGCATTTT

v_gene: TRBV6-1
abundance: NA
j_gene: TRBJ2-1
d_gene: TRBD2
CDR3aa: CASSDLYGRDYNEQFF
CDR3nt: TGTGCCAGCAGTGACCTCTACGGGAGGGATTACAATGAACAGTTCTTC

v_gene: TRBV20-1
abundance: NA
j_gene: TRBJ2-3
d_gene: NA
CDR3aa: CSAGGGRGDTQYF
CDR3nt: TGCAGTGCGGGGGGGGGGCGGGGAGATACGCAGTATTTT

v_gene: TRBV19
abundance: few
j_gene: TRBJ1-2
d_gene: NA
CDR3aa: CASTSVRGDYGYTF
CDR3nt: TGTGCCAGTACGTCCGTCAGGGGAGACTATGGCTACACCTTC

v_gene: TRBV19
abundance: once
j_gene: TRBJ2-1
d_gene: NA
CDR3aa: CASTRGPWDEQFF
CDR3nt: TGTGCCTCAACCCGGGGGCCCTGGGATGAGCAGTTCTTC

v_gene: TRBV20-1
abundance: NA
j_gene: TRBJ1-1
d_gene: NA
CDR3aa: CSARRVRGRTEAFF
CDR3nt: TGCAGTGCTAGGAGAGTCAGGGGAAGAACTGAAGCTTTCTTT

v_gene: TRBV28
abundance: NA
j_gene: TRBJ2-3
d_gene: NA
CDR3aa: CASSSRFDWGGPTDTQYF
CDR3nt: TGTGCCAGCAGCAGTCGTTTTGACTGGGGCGGACCTACGGATACGCAGTATTTT

v_gene: TRBV5-1
abundance: NA
j_gene: TRBJ2-5
d_gene: NA
CDR3aa: CASSMAAGPSGETQYF
CDR3nt: TGCGCCAGCAGCATGGCGGCGGGACCCTCCGGTGAGACCCAGTACTTC

v_gene: TRBV5-1
abundance: once
j_gene: TRBJ2-7
d_gene: NA
CDR3aa: CASSQGANYEQYF
CDR3nt: TGCGCCAGCTCACAGGGTGCAAATTACGAGCAGTACTTC

v_gene: TRBV19
abundance: NA
j_gene: TRBJ2-1
d_gene: NA
CDR3aa: CASRRTPLGAYNEQFF
CDR3nt: TGTGCCAGTAGACGGACGCCATTGGGGGCCTACAATGAGCAGTTCTTC

v_gene: TRBV20-1
abundance: NA
j_gene: TRBJ1-5
d_gene: NA
CDR3aa: CSARPPMGGYMGNQPQHF
CDR3nt: TGCAGTGCTAGGCCTCCCATGGGGGGCTATATGGGCAATCAGCCCCAGCATTTT

v_gene: TRBV7-8
abundance: few
j_gene: TRBJ2-5
d_gene: TRBD1
CDR3aa: CASSLVGQGPQETQYF
CDR3nt: TGTGCCAGCAGCTTAGTGGGACAGGGACCTCAAGAGACCCAGTACTTC

v_gene: TRBV28
abundance: few
j_gene: TRBJ2-2
d_gene: NA
CDR3aa: CASSFKGVVTGELFF
CDR3nt: TGTGCCAGCAGTTTTAAGGGAGTGGTAACCGGGGAGCTGTTTTTT

v_gene: TRBV4-1
abundance: NA
j_gene: TRBJ1-1
d_gene: TRBD1
CDR3aa: CASSQWTGGLDTEAFF
CDR3nt: TGCGCCAGCAGCCAATGGACAGGGGGTTTGGACACTGAAGCTTTCTTT

v_gene: TRBV6-1
abundance: NA
j_gene: TRBJ1-5
d_gene: NA
CDR3aa: CASSGINSNQPQHF
CDR3nt: TGTGCCAGCAGTGGTATAAACAGCAATCAGCCCCAGCATTTT